What follows is one TCR beta chain and its context. The sample originates from a study of T cell changes during pregnancy in multiple sclerosis. Assay used: immunoSEQ multiplex PCR; TCRdb lists only in-frame clones, some missing. The sample records under 40,000 clones, 90% being singletons. The CDR3 has 15 residues. Germline V gives CDR1 MRHNA, CDR2 SNTAGT. Trimming removed 3 bases from V and 5 bases from J; junction bases left unmatched: 6. J is TRBJ2-2 and V is TRBV6-4, with 7 positions matching TRBD2. The sequencing used CD8+ T cells from peripheral blood mononuclear cells, collected in the first trimester of pregnancy. The origin of this receptor is a female donor with multiple sclerosis, enrolled in a pregnancy study. CDR3 loop: CASSDERDGTGELFF. The CDR3 DNA sequence: TGTGCCAGCAGTGATGAGCGGGATGGGACCGGGGAGCTGTTTTTT.